This T cell receptor (beta chain) derives from a study of blood T cell repertoires in COVID-19. Looking at the study overall: Sample material is recorded as cDNA or gDNA derived from T cells, B-cell-depleted T cells, or PBMCs.

The V and J ends lost 0 bases and 5 bases respectively, with 14 bases between them. The CDR3 is 16 amino acids. Germline V gives CDR1 SGDLS, CDR2 YYNGEE. Enrollment of patients from Seattle took place during active infection, with longitudinal follow-up. Generated by immunoSEQ multiplex PCR, the TCRdb table keeps only in-frame clones and is missing some. The data contain roughly 180,000 clones, roughly 88% of them singletons. The TCR comes from a man older than 75 with COVID-19, enrolled during active disease. The V call is TRBV9, the J call TRBJ2-2; perhaps TRBD1 as D (5 bases). Sequencing was performed on peripheral blood. The chain's CDR3 is CASSVEGQGVTGELFF. CDR3 bases: TGTGCCAGCAGCGTAGAGGGGCAGGGTGTAACCGGGGAGCTGTTTTTT.